This TCR beta chain was sequenced for a study of T-cell reconstitution after alpha-beta-depleted transplantation in children. Unique molecular identifiers were incorporated into the prepared TCRbeta library. Each CDR3 protein gets one entry after TCRdb re-called the PCR reads with MiXCR. The data contain about half a million distinct CDR3 sequences, 9.5% to 15% of them singletons. Germline CDR1 reads SNHLY; CDR2 reads FYNNEI. This CDR3 has 17 residues. J was trimmed by 3 bases and V by 7 bases; bases with no gene match: 13. Only a few counts were recorded for this clonotype. This chain joins TRBV2 and TRBJ2-7; TRBD2 matches at 12 bases. This clonotype was obtained from a human donor who donated a stem cell graft to a child with combined immunodeficiency. The sequencing here drew on PBMCs from the stem cell graft donor, taken from the stem cell graft. The CDR3 DNA reads TGTGCCAGCAATCGGTTAGGACTAGCGGGGACATTCTACGAGCAGTACTTC. Protein: CASNRLGLAGTFYEQYF.